Shown below are 27 T cell receptor beta chains from a single sample sequenced in a study of blood T cell repertoires in COVID-19. Clones were read by immunoSEQ multiplex PCR, and TCRdb kept only the in-frame ones, dropping some. The table has 250,000 to 350,000 clones, almost 90% seen once; the top ten hold around 1.7%. Sequencing used PBMCs or T cells enriched from blood (not recorded which). The receptor set was obtained from a woman under 30 with acute COVID-19.

The rearrangement uses TRBV19 and TRBJ2-5; 7 nucleotides align to TRBD1. The CDR3 spans 15 residues. After removal of 5 bases from V and 2 bases from J, the junction contained 8 bases not matched to a gene. Germline CDR1 reads LNHDA; CDR2 reads SQIVND (reference sequence). CDR3 in DNA: TGTGCCAGTAGTCCGGACAGGCGGAGACAAGAGACCCAGTACTTC. This codes for CASSPDRRRQETQYF.

J is TRBJ2-7 and V is TRBV11-2; 10 positions match TRBD1. The CDR3 spans 14 residues. After removal of 5 bases from V and 5 bases from J, the junction contained 6 bases not matched to a gene. Germline V CDR1 and CDR2: SGHAT, FQNNGV. CDR3 sequence (DNA): TGTGCCAGCAGCCGAGCCGGGACAGGGGACGAGCAGTACTTC. This translates into CASSRAGTGDEQYF.

V is TRBV5-1 and J is TRBJ1-2; D perhaps matches TRBD1 (5 bases). The V end lost 0 bases, the J end lost 2 bases, and 8 bases lay between the germline ends. CDR3 length equals 14 residues. Germline-derived CDR1 and CDR2 are SGHRS and YFSETQ. This CDR3 is CASSLVGGNYGYTF. The CDR3 DNA sequence: TGCGCCAGCAGCTTGGTGGGGGGAAACTATGGCTACACCTTC.

This sequence joins TRBV3-1 (or the pseudogene TRBV3-2) and TRBJ1-2; D perhaps matches TRBD1 (6 bases). V was pared by 4 bases and J by 7 bases, with 13 bases between. CDR3 length: 13 residues. Per the germline V gene, CDR1 is LGHDT and CDR2 is YNNKEL (reference sequence). The CDR3: CASSPSQGTGYTF. CDR3 coding DNA: TGTGCCAGCAGCCCATCACAGGGAACTGGCTACACCTTC.

The count of this clone is one. The V and J genes are TRBV7-8 and TRBJ2-1, with TRBD2 as a possible D gene (5 bases). Germline V gene lookup returns CDR1 SGHVS and CDR2 FQNEAQ. V was trimmed by 4 bases and J by 1 base, leaving 17 bases between them. The CDR3 loop spans 17 amino acids. DNA of the CDR3: TGTGCCAGCAGCTCTGCGGGCCTCGTGGGATCCTACAATGAGCAGTTCTTC. Residues: CASSSAGLVGSYNEQFF.

This clone was counted a single time. The same CDR3 can be traced to other DNA sequences in this sample. The genes are TRBV4-3 and TRBJ2-1, with 10 bases that match TRBD2. The ends lost 5 bases at V and 4 bases at J; junction bases unmatched: 5. Germline V lookup: CDR1 LGHNA, CDR2 YSLEER. The CDR3 has 15 residues. The CDR3 DNA follows: TGCGCCAGCAGCTTCGGACTAGCGGTATACAATGAGCAGTTCTTC. Encoded protein: CASSFGLAVYNEQFF.

J is TRBJ1-6 and V is TRBV19; D possibly corresponds to TRBD1 (5 bases). V was pared by 2 bases and J by 7 bases, with 9 bases between. From germline, CDR1 is LNHDA and CDR2 SQIVND (reference sequence). The CDR3 runs 14 residues. The DNA of the CDR3 is TGTGCCAGTAGTATACCCGGGGGGAATTCACCCCTCCACTTT. Translated, it gives CASSIPGGNSPLHF.

The rearrangement uses TRBV7-9 and TRBJ2-7, with 8 nucleotides matching TRBD2. CDR1 SEHNR and CDR2 FQNEAQ come from the germline V gene (reference sequence). Unmatched junction bases numbered 6, after V lost 2 bases and J lost 3 bases. The CDR3 has 15 residues. CDR3 region: CASSLSAGAIYEQYF. As DNA, the CDR3 is TGTGCCAGCAGCTTATCAGCGGGAGCGATCTACGAGCAGTACTTC.

The chain uses TRBV11-2 and TRBJ2-3, with a tentative D call TRBD2 (6 bases). This CDR3 region has 15 residues. CDR1 is SGHAT and CDR2 is FQNNGV in the germline V gene. V was pared by 1 base and J by 2 bases, with 10 bases between. The CDR3 nucleotides read TGTGCCAGCAGCTTAGTAGCGGCAGCCACAGATACGCAGTATTTT. It is translated as CASSLVAAATDTQYF.

This clone was seen a single time. The chain links TRBV6-5 to TRBJ1-4; D unclear. The CDR3 consists of 14 residues. The germline V gene encodes CDR1 MNHEY and CDR2 SVGAGI. V lost 6 bases and J lost 0, with 8 bases in between. The CDR3 DNA sequence: TGTGCCAGCAGGTTGTATACAACTAATGAAAAACTGTTTTTT. Its translation is CASRLYTTNEKLFF.

This clone was seen more than once but under ten times. The chain couples TRBV5-1 to TRBJ2-7, with D tentatively TRBD2 (5 bases). V was trimmed by 7 bases and J by 5 bases, leaving 16 bases between them. Germline-derived CDR1 and CDR2 are SGHRS and YFSETQ. There are 13 residues in the CDR3. CDR3 sequence: CASRASGLDEQYF. CDR3 DNA sequence: TGCGCCAGCCGTGCGTCAGGACTGGACGAGCAGTACTTC. Drawing the rest from reference TRBV5-1 and TRBJ2-7, the complete variable domain is KAGVTQTPRYLIKTRGQQVTLSCSPISGHRSVSWYQQTPGQGLQFLFEYFSETQRNKGNFPGRFSGRQFSNSRSEMNVSTLELGDSALYLCASRASGLDEQYFGPGTRLTVT.

In DNA form, the CDR3 reads TGTGCCAGCAGCTTGGGTCGGCTAGCGGGACCGAGCTCCTACGAGCAGTACTTC. The encoded protein is CASSLGRLAGPSSYEQYF. V is TRBV5-8 and J is TRBJ2-7; 9 bases line up with TRBD2. The CDR3 extends over 18 amino acids. Trimming at V came to 0 bases and at J to 0 bases, leaving 10 bases not matched to a gene. The germline V gene has CDR1 SGHTS and CDR2 YDEGEE.

J is TRBJ2-1 and V is TRBV11-3; 7 bases match TRBD2. The V segment lost 4 bases and the J segment 2 bases; nucleotides outside the gene matches: 5. Germline-derived CDR1 and CDR2 are SGHNT and YENEEA. This CDR3 is built from 15 residues. The CDR3 coding sequence is TGTGCCAGCAGCTCGGGGGGTTTAGCCTACAATGAGCAGTTCTTC. Translation: CASSSGGLAYNEQFF.

V is TRBV2 and J is TRBJ2-7; TRBD1 might be the D (6 bases). This CDR3 spans 15 amino acids. The V end lost 2 bases, the J end lost 3 bases, and 14 bases lay between the germline ends. Germline V gives CDR1 SNHLY, CDR2 FYNNEI. For the CDR3, the DNA is TGTGCCAGCAGTGAATTGGACAGTATCCGCTACGAGCAGTACTTC. Its translation is CASSELDSIRYEQYF.

The chain links TRBV6-2 or TRBV6-3 to TRBJ1-5, with D possibly matching TRBD1 (5 bases). There are 13 residues in the CDR3. V shed 1 base and J shed 7 bases, with 8 bases lying between them. Germline CDR1 reads MNHEY; CDR2 reads SVGEGT. CDR3 coding DNA: TGTGCCAGCAGTTACTGGGGGGGGCAGCCCCAGCATTTT. This sequence encodes CASSYWGGQPQHF.

The rearrangement joins TRBV4-2 to TRBJ2-5; 7 bases are shared with TRBD2. From germline, CDR1 is LGHNA and CDR2 YNFKEQ. V gave up 1 base and J gave up 4 bases; unmatched junction bases: 9. The CDR3 has 16 amino acids. This chain's CDR3 is CASSQGLGREGETQYF. Written as DNA, the CDR3 is TGTGCCAGCAGCCAAGGGCTAGGCAGGGAGGGAGAGACCCAGTACTTC.

The J gene is TRBJ2-7, the V gene TRBV5-1; TRBD1 agrees at 11 bases. The ends lost 1 base at V and 4 bases at J; junction bases unmatched: 4. The CDR3 covers 15 residues. Germline loops: CDR1 SGHRS, CDR2 YFSETQ. The CDR3 is CASSLQGQGVYEQYF. The CDR3 bases are TGCGCCAGCAGCTTGCAGGGACAGGGGGTATACGAGCAGTACTTC.

The chain couples TRBV6-5 to TRBJ1-1; D not certain. Germline V lookup: CDR1 MNHEY, CDR2 SVGAGI. The CDR3 has 14 residues. Trimming left V 6 bases short and J 1 base short, with 12 bases between. DNA of the CDR3: TGTGCCAGCAGCTACGAGTATGGGAACACTGAAGCTTTCTTT. Translated: CASSYEYGNTEAFF.

The CDR3 here is CASTIAGANQPQHF. The DNA for the CDR3 is TGTGCCAGCACCATTGCAGGGGCAAATCAGCCCCAGCATTTT. The chain is built from TRBV7-9 and TRBJ1-5; D is perhaps TRBD1 (6 bases). V was shortened by 7 bases and J by 4 bases, with 14 bases between the two germline ends. The CDR3 contains 14 residues. Germline lookup yields CDR1 SEHNR and CDR2 FQNEAQ (reference sequence).

The chain couples TRBV10-1 to TRBJ2-3; the match to TRBD1 covers 8 bases. This CDR3 region has 14 residues. The germline V gene has CDR1 WNHNN and CDR2 SYGVQD (reference sequence). V lost 3 bases to trimming and J lost 4 bases; unmatched junction nucleotides: 3. The CDR3 sequence: CASSEGQGADTQYF. The DNA of the CDR3 is TGCGCCAGCAGTGAAGGACAGGGCGCAGATACGCAGTATTTT.

This chain joins TRBV27 and TRBJ1-4; 7 nucleotides match TRBD1. Germline V gives CDR1 MNHEY, CDR2 SMNVEV (reference sequence). The junction had 12 bases not matched to a gene; V was cut back by 6 bases and J by 5 bases. The CDR3 consists of 16 residues. CDR3 DNA: TGTGCCAGCAGACCCGCCTACAGGGGTATAAATGAAAAACTGTTTTTT. It yields the protein CASRPAYRGINEKLFF. The variable domain in full, completed from reference TRBV27 and TRBJ1-4, reads EAQVTQNPRYLITVTGKKLTVTCSQNMNHEYMSWYRQDPGLGLRQIYYSMNVEVTDKGDVPEGYKVSRKEKRNFPLILESPSPNQTSLYFCASRPAYRGINEKLFFGSGTQLSVL.

This clone came up a few times. V usage is TRBV2 and J usage is TRBJ2-2, with no clear D. V was clipped by 5 bases and J by 6 bases, with 7 bases between them. In germline, CDR1 is SNHLY, CDR2 FYNNEI. The CDR3 covers 12 residues. The CDR3 DNA sequence: TGTGCCAGCAGTAAGCTGCCCGGGGAGCTGTTTTTT. This codes for CASSKLPGELFF.

This clone was recorded only once. The genes are TRBV14 and TRBJ2-5; 13 bases align to TRBD2. CDR1 is SGHDN, CDR2 FVKESK, per germline. Trimming took 5 bases from V and 4 from J; bases not matched to a gene: 4. The CDR3 has 15 residues. CDR3 region: CASSSRTSGRETQYF. The DNA of the CDR3 is TGTGCCAGCAGCTCCCGGACTAGCGGGAGAGAGACCCAGTACTTC.

V is TRBV2 and J is TRBJ2-7, with 7 bases lining up with TRBD1. Per germline, CDR1 SNHLY and CDR2 FYNNEI. V was pared by 7 bases and J by 4 bases, with 4 bases of the junction left unmatched. The CDR3 covers 12 residues. The CDR3 DNA follows: TGTGCCAGCAAGGGCAGGGGGTACGAGCAGTACTTC. As protein: CASKGRGYEQYF.

V usage is TRBV24-1 and J usage is TRBJ2-7, with 9 bases matching TRBD1. V lost 4 bases to trimming and J lost 1 base; unmatched junction nucleotides: 4. Germline values: CDR1 KGHDR, CDR2 SFDVKD. The CDR3 consists of 15 residues. The CDR3 DNA reads TGTGCCACCAGTGACCCGGGACAGGGATCCTACGAGCAGTACTTC. Its translation is CATSDPGQGSYEQYF.

As DNA, the CDR3 is TGCGCCAGCAGCCAGCAGCCGGGACAGGGGACAGATACGCAGTATTTT. This gives the protein CASSQQPGQGTDTQYF. The genes are TRBV4-1 and TRBJ2-3, with 10 bases aligning to TRBD1. The CDR3 runs to 16 residues. From germline, CDR1 is MGHRA and CDR2 YSYEKL. V shed 3 bases, J shed 3 bases, and the junction held 6 bases outside the gene matches.

The V gene is TRBV14, the J gene TRBJ2-3, with a possible D match to TRBD1 (6 bases). The CDR3 runs 13 residues. V was trimmed by 1 base and J by 10 bases, leaving 12 bases between them. The V gene's germline CDR1 is SGHDN and CDR2 FVKESK. The CDR3 DNA is TGTGCCAGCAGCCAAGTACGGACAGTGCCGCAGTATTTT. It codes for CASSQVRTVPQYF.